This T cell receptor beta chain originates from a study of shared clonotypes between healthy human individuals. Across the whole study: CD4 naive cells filled three plates per donor, CD4 memory three, CD8 naive two and CD8 memory one.

Study outcomes and limitations: Even with large depth, rarefaction showed that sorted-subset sequencing was incomplete. The study sampled only blood, and tissue repertoires likely differ.

Together with CD45RO+ cells, CCR7-negative CD45RA+ TemRA cells were included in CD8 memory. This clone was seen once. Its antigen is currently unknown. Sequencing used immunoSEQ multiplex PCR; TCRdb keeps in-frame clones, though not all of them. The sample lists approximately 640,000 clones, 90% seen once, with 30% to 40% in the top ten. Germline CDR1 reads LNHDA; CDR2 reads SQIVND (reference sequence). V lost 10 bases to trimming and J lost 0 bases, with 10 bases between them. CDR3 length equals 13 residues. The chain links TRBV19 to TRBJ2-1, with D unresolved. The origin of this receptor is a man aged 18 to 30 in good health. Some clones in this sample may be carry-over from other donors' samples. Material for sequencing was memory CD8+ T cells from PBMCs. Subset meaning: CD45RO+ cells pooled with CCR7-negative TemRA cells. The CDR3 reads CATTDYSYNEQFF. The CDR3 DNA reads as TGTGCCACTACAGATTACTCCTACAATGAGCAGTTCTTC.